A selection of T cell receptor beta chains follows, all from one sample in a study of CD8+ T cells in alopecia areata. Repertoires were generated with immunoSEQ multiplex PCR, while TCRdb's copy carries only in-frame clones and drops some. Of approximately 200,000 clones in the sample, approximately 60% were seen once. Sample: CD4+ T cells sorted from blood, taken at week 4, from a patient treated with tofacitinib. The receptors stem from a human donor with alopecia areata. Both conserved end residues are part of each CDR3. D genes are given only for firm matches. A clone size is listed for some rows: how often the clone was seen (once, few, many), or a class if it is expanded.

TGTGCCAGCAGCCCCTCTTGGGGCGGAGGCGGGGAGCTGTTTTTT CASSPSWGGGGELFF TRBJ2-2 TRBV7-3 . few
TGTGCCAGCAGCGGGCCCGTTAAACCGAGCGGGGAGGTCACAGATACGCAGTATTTT CASSGPVKPSGEVTDTQYF TRBJ2-3 TRBV5-4 TRBD2 .
TGTGCCAGCAGCTTAGGTCTAGCGGACAATGAGCAGTTCTTC CASSLGLADNEQFF TRBJ2-1 TRBV7-2 TRBD2 once
TGTGCCAGCAGAGCCTGGGGTGGTGAAGGGTTCTTC CASRAWGGEGFF TRBJ2-1 TRBV5-4 . .
TGCAGCGGGGGGAAGGGTGGGCGCACTGAAGCTTTCTTT CSGGKGGRTEAFF TRBJ1-1 TRBV29-1 . once
TGCGCCAGCAGCGTCAGACTAGCGGGAGATTCGGAGCAGTTCTTC CASSVRLAGDSEQFF TRBJ2-1 TRBV5-1 TRBD2 few
TGTGCCAGCAGCTTAACACAAGGCCAGGACATTCAGTACTTC CASSLTQGQDIQYF TRBJ2-4 TRBV7-9 . .
TGTGCCAGCAGCCAAGGGACTAGCGGGAGCGGGGACAATGAGCAGTTCTTC CASSQGTSGSGDNEQFF TRBJ2-1 TRBV4-2 TRBD2 .
TGTGCCAGCAGCTGGGACGTTTCAAGCACAGATACGCAGTATTTT CASSWDVSSTDTQYF TRBJ2-3 TRBV5-4 . .
TGTGCCAGCAGCGTAAGGCCTGACAATGAGCAGTTCTTC CASSVRPDNEQFF TRBJ2-1 TRBV9 . .
TGTGCCAGCAGCTTAGCCGTGAGACTTTACACAGATACGCAGTATTTT CASSLAVRLYTDTQYF TRBJ2-3 TRBV7-9 . .
TGCAGCTTTACCCCCTTACAAGAGACCCAGTACTTC CSFTPLQETQYF TRBJ2-5 TRBV29-1 . once
TGTGCCAGCAGCCAAACAGGGACCTGGGGCGGCTACACCTTC CASSQTGTWGGYTF TRBJ1-2 TRBV27 . .
TGTGCCAGCAGTGAAGGCGGCAGGTCCCAGCGTGAGCAGTTCTTC CASSEGGRSQREQFF TRBJ2-1 TRBV2 . .
TGTGCCAGCAGCTCATCTAGCGGGAGGACAGATACGCAGTATTTT CASSSSSGRTDTQYF TRBJ2-3 TRBV7-9 TRBD2 .
TGTGCCAGCAGTGAACCCGGGTCCAAAAACATTCAGTACTTC CASSEPGSKNIQYF TRBJ2-4 TRBV25-1 . .
TGTGCCAGCAGCTTAGCTATTACTAGCGGAAGCTCCTACGAGCAGTACTTC CASSLAITSGSSYEQYF TRBJ2-7 TRBV7-2 TRBD2 .
TGTGCCAGCACATTCAGGACGTCGGGCACTGAAGCTTTCTTT CASTFRTSGTEAFF TRBJ1-1 TRBV7-9 . .
TGCAGCGCCGACCTAGGACAGAGGAACACCGGGGAGCTGTTTTTT CSADLGQRNTGELFF TRBJ2-2 TRBV29-1 . .
TGTGCCAGCAGTTTAGCAGGGGCTGGCTACACCTTC CASSLAGAGYTF TRBJ1-2 TRBV28 . .
TGTGCCTGGAGTGGAATTAGCGGGAGGGACAATGAGCAGTTCTTC CAWSGISGRDNEQFF TRBJ2-1 TRBV30 TRBD2 .
TGTGCCAGCAGCGCCCAGAACACCGGGGAGCTGTTTTTT CASSAQNTGELFF TRBJ2-2 TRBV7-2 . .
TGCAGTGCTACGACCTCCTACGAGCAGTACTTC CSATTSYEQYF TRBJ2-7 TRBV20-1 . .
TGTGCCAGCAGCGTAGCAGGACAGAGTTACAATGAGCAGTTCTTC CASSVAGQSYNEQFF TRBJ2-1 TRBV9 . .
TGCAGCGTCGTCCCAGCCGGCTCTGGAAACACCATATATTTT CSVVPAGSGNTIYF TRBJ1-3 TRBV29-1 . .
TGTGCCAGCCGCGGAGCGACGGGACTAGCGGGATTGGATACGCAGTATTTT CASRGATGLAGLDTQYF TRBJ2-3 TRBV4-2 TRBD2 .
TGCAGCGTTGGCACTCCTGGGAATGAGCAGTTCTTC CSVGTPGNEQFF TRBJ2-1 TRBV29-1 . .
TGCAGCGCCAGGGGGTGGCAGGGTTTTACCGGGGAGCTGTTTTTT CSARGWQGFTGELFF TRBJ2-2 TRBV29-1 TRBD1 few
TGTGCCAGCAGTTTATTACCGGGGATCTACACCTTC CASSLLPGIYTF TRBJ1-2 TRBV28 . few
TGTGCCAGCAGTGAAACACGAAGCACAGATACGCAGTATTTT CASSETRSTDTQYF TRBJ2-3 TRBV2 . .
TGCAGCGGACGACAGGGGGCGGATGGCTACACCTTC CSGRQGADGYTF TRBJ1-2 TRBV29-1 TRBD1 .
TGTGCCAGCTCATCCGAGACTAGCGGGATACTACAGCAGTACTTC CASSSETSGILQQYF TRBJ2-7 TRBV18 TRBD2 few
TGTGCCAGCAGTGAATTCCGCCCCACAGATACGCAGTATTTT CASSEFRPTDTQYF TRBJ2-3 TRBV25-1 . .
TGTGCCAGTAGTATCGAACCCAGGGCCCACGAGCAGTACTTC CASSIEPRAHEQYF TRBJ2-7 TRBV19 . .
TGTGCCAGCAGCCGCTCTAGCGGGGGGAGCTCCTACAATGAGCAGTTCTTC CASSRSSGGSSYNEQFF TRBJ2-1 TRBV5-4 TRBD2 .
TGCAGCGCCGACCGGGCTAGCGGGAAAGCAGATACGCAGTATTTT CSADRASGKADTQYF TRBJ2-3 TRBV29-1 TRBD2 few
TGTGCCAGCAGTTGGGGGGGCGAGCAGTACTTC CASSWGGEQYF TRBJ2-7 TRBV6-5 TRBD2 .
TGTGCCTGGAGCCGTACGGGCTACACCTTC CAWSRTGYTF TRBJ1-2 TRBV30 . .
TGTGCTAGCAGTACGGACAGGGGCGAGCAGTTCTTC CASSTDRGEQFF TRBJ2-1 TRBV7-7 TRBD1 .
TGTGCCAGCAGCTTAGGTAGCTTGGCCGCGGATACGCAGTATTTT CASSLGSLAADTQYF TRBJ2-3 TRBV11-2 . .
TGTGCCAGTAAGTACAGCTGGAACACTGAAGCTTTCTTT CASKYSWNTEAFF TRBJ1-1 TRBV6-1 . .
TGTGCCGGAAAACAGGAAGAGACCCAGTACTTC CAGKQEETQYF TRBJ2-5 TRBV2 . .
TGTGCCAGCAGAGGGACAGGGTCCAATCAGCCCCAGCATTTT CASRGTGSNQPQHF TRBJ1-5 TRBV2 TRBD1 .
TGTGCCAGCAGTGAGCCAGGGAGAGGTGGCTACACCTTC CASSEPGRGGYTF TRBJ1-2 TRBV25-1 . .
TGTGCCTGGGACGTGCAGGGAATTCGTAGGAACACTGAAGCTTTCTTT CAWDVQGIRRNTEAFF TRBJ1-1 TRBV30 . .
TGTGCCAGCAGCTTAGAACTAGCCAAAAACATTCAGTACTTC CASSLELAKNIQYF TRBJ2-4 TRBV7-2 . .
TGTGCCTGGAGCGGACTAGCGGGATACGAGCAGTACTTC CAWSGLAGYEQYF TRBJ2-7 TRBV30 TRBD2 .
TGCGCCAGCAGCCCAACCGGACAGGTGAACACCGGGGAGCTGTTTTTT CASSPTGQVNTGELFF TRBJ2-2 TRBV5-1 TRBD1 .
TGTGCCAGCAGTCTTAGGGAAGAGACCCAGTACTTC CASSLREETQYF TRBJ2-5 TRBV9 . .
TGCAGCGGATCCGGGACAGGGGGCAACACCGGGGAGCTGTTTTTT CSGSGTGGNTGELFF TRBJ2-2 TRBV29-1 TRBD1 .
TGCAGTGTTGGCGGGTTCGAGCAGTACTTC CSVGGFEQYF TRBJ2-7 TRBV20-1 . .
TGTGCCAGCAGACTACAGGGGGCGGGAGAGACCCAGTACTTC CASRLQGAGETQYF TRBJ2-5 TRBV6-6 TRBD1 .
TGTGCCTGGACCCCGAAAAGGGGCAATCAGCCCCAGCATTTT CAWTPKRGNQPQHF TRBJ1-5 TRBV30 . .